The clone carrying this T cell receptor beta chain was recorded only once. Repertoires were generated with immunoSEQ multiplex PCR, while TCRdb's copy carries only in-frame clones and drops some. The sample contains about 470,000 clones, 79% of which appear only once. CDR3 size: 15 residues. Germline CDR1 reads MRHNA; CDR2 reads SNTAGT. The V gene end was trimmed by 4 bases and the J gene end by 7 bases; junction bases not matched to a gene: 8. The data originate from a study of shared clonotypes between healthy human individuals. This chain connects TRBV6-4 to TRBJ2-1; 9 nucleotides agree with TRBD2. The TCR sequence derives from a woman aged 35 to 49 in good health. Some clones in this sample may be carry-over from other donors' samples. Sequences were obtained from PBMCs. Here the CDR3 DNA reads TGTGCCAGCAGTGGGGCTAGCGGGACCTGGAATGAGCAGTTCTTC. This encodes CASSGASGTWNEQFF.